Listed below are T cell receptor beta chains from one sample, sequenced in a study of radiotherapy plus CTLA-4 blockade in lung cancer. Here immunoSEQ multiplex PCR was the method, and the copy in TCRdb shows in-frame clones only, minus some. The table records 50,000 to 75,000 clones, approximately 80% of them present only once. Source: peripheral blood, taken from a patient treated with radiotherapy plus ipilimumab. The source of these receptors is a human donor with non-small cell lung cancer who had a complete response to radiotherapy plus ipilimumab. Each CDR3 is given with its conserved first and last residue. Each record gives: clone size, D gene, J gene, V gene, CDR3 protein, CDR3 DNA. The D gene is left open where the match is weak. The size entry is marked missing in some rows and otherwise reads once, few, many or a size class.

>few|TRBD2|TRBJ2-5|TRBV5-1
CASSWPLLAEYQETQYF
TGCGCCAGCAGCTGGCCCCTACTAGCGGAGTACCAAGAGACCCAGTACTTC
>NA|TRBD1|TRBJ2-3|TRBV2
CASIARGRRDTQYF
TGTGCCAGCATCGCCAGGGGGCGTAGAGATACGCAGTATTTT
>once|NA|TRBJ2-1|TRBV18
CASSMDLGVVVVSEQFF
TGTGCCAGCTCAATGGACCTCGGGGTTGTCGTCGTGAGCGAGCAGTTCTTC
>NA|NA|TRBJ1-1|TRBV6-6
CASSYSPQRVNTEAFF
TGTGCCAGCAGTTACTCCCCACAGAGAGTGAACACTGAAGCTTTCTTT
>few|NA|TRBJ2-3|TRBV5-6
CASSLKGTDTQYF
TGTGCCAGCAGCTTGAAAGGCACAGATACGCAGTATTTT
>NA|TRBD2|TRBJ2-1|TRBV11-2
CASSLLTSGRKYEQFF
TGTGCCAGCAGCTTGCTGACTAGCGGGAGGAAATATGAGCAGTTCTTC
>NA|TRBD1|TRBJ1-2|TRBV6-1
CASILGQGSGYTF
TGTGCCAGCATTCTAGGACAGGGTAGCGGCTACACCTTC
>NA|NA|TRBJ2-7|TRBV6-5
CASRSTSSYEQYF
TGTGCCAGCAGGTCGACTAGTTCCTACGAGCAGTACTTC
>NA|TRBD1|TRBJ2-5|TRBV10-3
CAIRERTGTQETQYF
TGTGCCATCAGGGAAAGGACAGGGACCCAAGAGACCCAGTACTTC
>NA|NA|TRBJ2-3|TRBV11-3
CASSLGWGAVNTDTQYF
TGTGCCAGCAGCTTAGGTTGGGGAGCGGTAAACACAGATACGCAGTATTTT
>once|NA|TRBJ1-2|TRBV4-1
CASSQEGRWVGYGYTF
TGCGCCAGCAGCCAAGAAGGGCGGTGGGTTGGGTATGGCTACACCTTC
>NA|NA|TRBJ2-1|TRBV5-1
CASSLKDRGGTSRYNEQFF
TGCGCCAGCAGCTTAAAGGACAGGGGAGGGACTAGCCGATACAATGAGCAGTTCTTC
>NA|NA|TRBJ1-5|TRBV2
CASKGVSLSNQPQHF
TGTGCCAGCAAAGGAGTCAGTTTAAGCAATCAGCCCCAGCATTTT
>NA|NA|TRBJ2-5|TRBV7-9
CASSIRDWFQETQYF
TGTGCCAGCAGCATTCGGGACTGGTTCCAAGAGACCCAGTACTTC
>NA|NA|TRBJ2-2|TRBV7-8
CASSLSGLYTGELFF
TGTGCCAGCAGCCTTTCGGGACTCTACACCGGGGAGCTGTTTTTT
>few|NA|TRBJ1-4|TRBV20-1
CSAGEQEKLFF
TGCAGTGCTGGGGAACAGGAAAAACTGTTTTTT
>NA|TRBD2|TRBJ2-1|TRBV18
CASSLTSGSNEQFF
TGTGCCAGCTCATTGACTAGCGGGAGTAATGAGCAGTTCTTC
>once|NA|TRBJ2-1|TRBV6-5
CASSPTGGNEQFF
TGTGCCAGCAGTCCCACTGGGGGCAATGAGCAGTTCTTC
>NA|NA|TRBJ2-5|TRBV18
CASSPARQGTETQYF
TGTGCCAGCTCACCGGCTAGGCAGGGGACAGAGACCCAGTACTTC
>NA|NA|TRBJ2-1|TRBV27
CASSLMGATGNEQFF
TGTGCCAGCAGTTTAATGGGGGCAACTGGCAATGAGCAGTTCTTC
>NA|NA|TRBJ1-1|TRBV19
CASRVDGGNTEAFF
TGTGCCAGTAGGGTCGATGGGGGGAACACTGAAGCTTTCTTT
>NA|NA|TRBJ2-1|TRBV10-3
CATTQLGSEQFF
TGTGCCACAACCCAATTAGGCAGTGAGCAGTTCTTC
>once|NA|TRBJ1-4|TRBV6-5
CASSSERGDEKLFF
TGTGCCAGCAGTTCTGAGAGGGGGGATGAAAAACTGTTTTTT
>NA|TRBD1|TRBJ1-5|TRBV5-1
CASSLEGTEGQPQHF
TGCGCCAGCAGCTTGGAGGGGACAGAGGGTCAGCCCCAGCATTTT
>NA|NA|TRBJ1-2|TRBV30
CAWSVRRDYGYTF
TGTGCCTGGAGTGTACGTAGGGACTATGGCTACACCTTC
>NA|NA|TRBJ1-4|TRBV18
CASSPTGSTTNEKLFF
TGTGCCAGCTCACCAACAGGGAGTACAACTAATGAAAAACTGTTTTTT
>NA|NA|TRBJ1-2|TRBV25-1
CASSATAYGYTF
TGTGCCAGCAGTGCGACGGCCTATGGCTACACCTTC
>NA|TRBD2|TRBJ2-3|TRBV7-2
CASRDSGNTDTQYF
TGTGCCAGCAGGGATAGCGGGAACACAGATACGCAGTATTTT
>NA|NA|TRBJ1-2|TRBV9
CASSLRLQGIGGYTF
TGTGCCAGCAGCCTACGATTACAGGGAATAGGCGGCTACACCTTC